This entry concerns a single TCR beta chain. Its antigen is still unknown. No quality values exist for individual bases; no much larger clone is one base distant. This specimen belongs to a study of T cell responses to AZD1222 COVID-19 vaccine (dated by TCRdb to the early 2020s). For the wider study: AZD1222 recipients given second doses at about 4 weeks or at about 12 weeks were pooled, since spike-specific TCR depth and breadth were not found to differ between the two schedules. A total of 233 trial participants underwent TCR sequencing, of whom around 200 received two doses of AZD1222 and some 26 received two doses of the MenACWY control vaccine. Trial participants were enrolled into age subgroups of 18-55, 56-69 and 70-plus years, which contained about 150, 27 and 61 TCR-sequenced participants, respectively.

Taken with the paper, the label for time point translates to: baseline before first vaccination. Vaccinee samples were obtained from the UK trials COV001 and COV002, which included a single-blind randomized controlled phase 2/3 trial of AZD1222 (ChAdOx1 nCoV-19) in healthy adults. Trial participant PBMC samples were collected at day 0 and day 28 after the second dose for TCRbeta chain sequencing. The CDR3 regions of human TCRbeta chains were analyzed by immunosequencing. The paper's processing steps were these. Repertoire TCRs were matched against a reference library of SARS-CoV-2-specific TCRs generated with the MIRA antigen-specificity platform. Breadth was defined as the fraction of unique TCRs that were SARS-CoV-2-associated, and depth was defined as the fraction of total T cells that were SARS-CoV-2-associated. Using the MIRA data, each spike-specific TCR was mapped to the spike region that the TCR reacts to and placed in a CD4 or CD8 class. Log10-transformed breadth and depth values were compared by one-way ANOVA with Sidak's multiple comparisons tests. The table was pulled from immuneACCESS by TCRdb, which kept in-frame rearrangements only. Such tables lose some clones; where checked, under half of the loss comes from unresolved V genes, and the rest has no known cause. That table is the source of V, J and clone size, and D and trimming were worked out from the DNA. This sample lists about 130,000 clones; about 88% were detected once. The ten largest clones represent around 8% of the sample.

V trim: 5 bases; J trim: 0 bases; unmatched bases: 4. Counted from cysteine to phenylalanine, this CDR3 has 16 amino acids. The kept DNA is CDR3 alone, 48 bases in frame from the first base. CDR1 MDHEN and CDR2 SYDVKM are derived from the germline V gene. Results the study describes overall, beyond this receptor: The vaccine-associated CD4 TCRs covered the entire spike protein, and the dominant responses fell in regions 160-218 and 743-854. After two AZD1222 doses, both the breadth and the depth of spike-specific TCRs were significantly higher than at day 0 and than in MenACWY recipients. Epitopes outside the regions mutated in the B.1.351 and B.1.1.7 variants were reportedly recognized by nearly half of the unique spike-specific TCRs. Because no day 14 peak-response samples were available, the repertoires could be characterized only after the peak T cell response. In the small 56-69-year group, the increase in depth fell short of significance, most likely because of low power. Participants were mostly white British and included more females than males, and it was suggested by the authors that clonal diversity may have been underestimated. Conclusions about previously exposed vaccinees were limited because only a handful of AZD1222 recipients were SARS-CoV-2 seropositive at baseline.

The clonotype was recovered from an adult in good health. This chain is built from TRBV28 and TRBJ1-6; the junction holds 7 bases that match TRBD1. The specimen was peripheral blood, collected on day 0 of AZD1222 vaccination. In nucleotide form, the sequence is TGTGCCAGCAGTCCACAGGGGAGCTCCTATAATTCACCCCTCCACTTT. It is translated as CASSPQGSSYNSPLHF.